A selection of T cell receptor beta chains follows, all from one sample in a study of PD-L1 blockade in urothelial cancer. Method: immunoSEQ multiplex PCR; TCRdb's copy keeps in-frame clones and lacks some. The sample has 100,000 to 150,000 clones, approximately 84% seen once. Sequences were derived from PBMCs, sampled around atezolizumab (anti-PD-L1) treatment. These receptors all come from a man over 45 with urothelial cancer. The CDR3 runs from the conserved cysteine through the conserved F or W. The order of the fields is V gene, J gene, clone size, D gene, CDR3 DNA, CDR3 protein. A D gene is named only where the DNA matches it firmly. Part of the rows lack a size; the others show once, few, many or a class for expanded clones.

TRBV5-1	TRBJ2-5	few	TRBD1	TGCGCCAGCAGCCCGGGACAGGGGGAGACCCAGTACTTC	CASSPGQGETQYF
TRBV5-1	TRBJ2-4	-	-	TGCGCCAGCGAGGAGGGCTCAGGCAAAAACATTCAGTACTTC	CASEEGSGKNIQYF
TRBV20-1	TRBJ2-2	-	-	TGCAGTGCTAGTCCCGCGCGGGAGCTGTTTTTT	CSASPARELFF
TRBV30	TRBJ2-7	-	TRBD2	TGTGCCTGGAGTGACGGGGCGGGAGGGCTTGGCGAGCAGTACTTC	CAWSDGAGGLGEQYF
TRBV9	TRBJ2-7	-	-	TGTGCCAGCAGCGGAGCAAGTCAGGACTACGAGCAGTACTTC	CASSGASQDYEQYF
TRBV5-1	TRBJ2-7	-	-	TGCGCCAGCAGCTTGGGTCCAAATTCCTACGAGCAGTACTTC	CASSLGPNSYEQYF
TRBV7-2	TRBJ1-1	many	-	TGTGCCAGCAGCTTAGATGTCGGGTCCACTGAAGCTTTCTTT	CASSLDVGSTEAFF
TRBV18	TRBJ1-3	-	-	TGTGCCAGCTCGTCTCGGAGGGAGACGTCTGGAAACACCATATATTTT	CASSSRRETSGNTIYF
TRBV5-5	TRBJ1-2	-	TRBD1	TGTGCCAGCAGCTTGAGTGGGACAGGGGGCCCCAACTATGGCTACACCTTC	CASSLSGTGGPNYGYTF
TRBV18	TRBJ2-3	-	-	TGTGCCAGCTCCCCGGCCGGGGCAGATACGCAGTATTTT	CASSPAGADTQYF
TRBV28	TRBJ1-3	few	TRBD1	TGTGCCAGCAGTGTAACAGGGGGCGTCTCTGGAAACACCATATATTTT	CASSVTGGVSGNTIYF
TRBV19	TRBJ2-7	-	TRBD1	TGTGCCAGTAGTAGAGGGACAGCTTCCTCCTACGAGCAGTACTTC	CASSRGTASSYEQYF
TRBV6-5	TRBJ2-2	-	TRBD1	TGTGCCAGCAGCCCGACAGGGCGGACCGGGGAGCTGTTTTTT	CASSPTGRTGELFF
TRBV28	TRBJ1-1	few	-	TGTGCCAGCAGTTTAGGGTACAGCTATAACACTGAAGCTTTCTTT	CASSLGYSYNTEAFF
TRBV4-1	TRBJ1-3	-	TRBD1	TGCGCCAGCAGCCAGGAGAGGACAGGGGGCTCTGGAAACACCATATATTTT	CASSQERTGGSGNTIYF
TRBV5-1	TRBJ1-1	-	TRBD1	TGCGCCAGCAGCTTCCTTCAGGGGGAGGTGAGCACTGAAGCTTTCTTT	CASSFLQGEVSTEAFF
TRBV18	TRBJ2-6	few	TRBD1	TGTGCCAGCTCAATTACAGGGGCTGGGGCCAACGTCCTGACTTTC	CASSITGAGANVLTF
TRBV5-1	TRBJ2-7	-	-	TGCGCCAGCAGCTTGGCCGGAGGGGCGTCTGCCCGGCAGTACTTC	CASSLAGGASARQYF
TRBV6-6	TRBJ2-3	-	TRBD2	TGTGCCAGCAGTCGCCCTTCTGGGGGGGGCACAGATACGCAGTATTTT	CASSRPSGGGTDTQYF
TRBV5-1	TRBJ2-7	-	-	TGCGCCAGCAGCTTGGGACAGTACTCCTACGAGCAGTACTTC	CASSLGQYSYEQYF
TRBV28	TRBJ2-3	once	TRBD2	TGTGCCAGCAACCCTAGCGGGAGAGCAAATACGCAGTATTTT	CASNPSGRANTQYF
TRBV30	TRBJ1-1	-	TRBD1	TGTGCCTGGAGAGGGGGACAGATTAACACTGAAGCTTTCTTT	CAWRGGQINTEAFF
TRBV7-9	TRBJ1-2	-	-	TGTGCCAGCAGCTTAGCACTAGCTAACTATGGCTACACCTTC	CASSLALANYGYTF
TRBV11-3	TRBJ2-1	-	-	TGTGCCAGCAGCTCCGGACAGAGGCAGTTCTTC	CASSSGQRQFF
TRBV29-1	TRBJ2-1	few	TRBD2	TGCAGCGTCGGGACTAGCGTGTACAATGAGCAGTTCTTC	CSVGTSVYNEQFF
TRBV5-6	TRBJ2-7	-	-	TGTGCCAGCAGCCTGGGACAAGATTTCTACGAGCAGTACTTC	CASSLGQDFYEQYF
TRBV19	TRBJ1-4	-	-	TGTGCCAGTAGCTACAGGGCCCCTAATGAAAAACTGTTTTTT	CASSYRAPNEKLFF
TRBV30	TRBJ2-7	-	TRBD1	TGTGCCTGTAGAACAGGGGGTAGGTCCTACGAGCAGTACTTC	CACRTGGRSYEQYF
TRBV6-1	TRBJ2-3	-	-	TGTGCCAGCGGTACAGCCTACGGTACGCAGTATTTT	CASGTAYGTQYF
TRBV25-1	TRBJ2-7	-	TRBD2	TGTGCCAGCAGTGAAGGGGGGGTAGGCTACGAGCAGTACTTC	CASSEGGVGYEQYF
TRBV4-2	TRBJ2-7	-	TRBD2	TGTGCCAGCAGCCTACATAGCGGGAGTTCGTCCGAGCAGTACTTC	CASSLHSGSSSEQYF
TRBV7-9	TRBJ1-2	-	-	TGTGCCAGCAGCTCCGGACAGAGTAACTATGGCTACACCTTC	CASSSGQSNYGYTF
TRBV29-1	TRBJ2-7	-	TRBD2	TGCAGCGTTCATGGACTAGCGGGAGGCGAGCAGTACTTC	CSVHGLAGGEQYF
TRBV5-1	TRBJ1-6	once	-	TGCGCCAGCCGACAGGAGACCATTGATTCACCCCTCCACTTT	CASRQETIDSPLHF
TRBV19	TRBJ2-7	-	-	TGTGCCAGTAGTAGCGGATCCTACGAGCAGTACTTC	CASSSGSYEQYF
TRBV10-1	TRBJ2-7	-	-	TGCGCCAGCAGCGACCACCGGGAAAGGAACTACGAGCAGTACTTC	CASSDHRERNYEQYF
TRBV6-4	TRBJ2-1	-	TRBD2	TGTGCCAGCAGTGACGGACTAGCGGGAAGTAATGAGCAGTTCTTC	CASSDGLAGSNEQFF
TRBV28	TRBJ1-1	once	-	TGTGCCAGCAGATCGGCGACAGCCATGAACACTGAAGCTTTCTTT	CASRSATAMNTEAFF
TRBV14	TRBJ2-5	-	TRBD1	TGTGCCAGCAGCCCAACAGGGGTTGGAGAGACCCAGTACTTC	CASSPTGVGETQYF
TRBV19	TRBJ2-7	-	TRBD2	TGTGCCAGTAGTAGGCGGGAGAGGGGCGAGCAGTACTTC	CASSRRERGEQYF
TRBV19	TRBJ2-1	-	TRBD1	TGTGCCAGTAGGGGGGGACAGGGCGTATACAATGAGCAGTTCTTC	CASRGGQGVYNEQFF